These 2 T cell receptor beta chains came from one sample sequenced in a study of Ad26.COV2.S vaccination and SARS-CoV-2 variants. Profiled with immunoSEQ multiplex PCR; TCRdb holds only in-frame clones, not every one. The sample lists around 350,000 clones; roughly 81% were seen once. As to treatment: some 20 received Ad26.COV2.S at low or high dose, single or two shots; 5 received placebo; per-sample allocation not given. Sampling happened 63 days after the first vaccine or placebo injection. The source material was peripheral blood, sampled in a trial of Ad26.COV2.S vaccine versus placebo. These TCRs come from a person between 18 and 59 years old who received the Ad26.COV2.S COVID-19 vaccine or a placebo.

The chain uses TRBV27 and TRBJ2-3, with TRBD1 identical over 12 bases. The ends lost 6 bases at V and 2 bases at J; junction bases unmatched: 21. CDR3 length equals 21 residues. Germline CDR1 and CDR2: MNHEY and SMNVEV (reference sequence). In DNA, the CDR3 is TGTGCCAGCAGCCCCAGCCCCCTTTACCGGGACAGGGGGCTGGTCACAGATACGCAGTATTTT. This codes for CASSPSPLYRDRGLVTDTQYF.

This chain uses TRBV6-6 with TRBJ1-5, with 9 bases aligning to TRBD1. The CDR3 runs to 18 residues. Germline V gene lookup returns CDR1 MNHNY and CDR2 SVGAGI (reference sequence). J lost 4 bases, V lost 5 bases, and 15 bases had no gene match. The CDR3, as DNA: TGTGCCAGCAGTCCCACCGGGACAGGGAACCCTCCTAATCAGCCCCAGCATTTT. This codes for CASSPTGTGNPPNQPQHF.